The clone carrying this T cell receptor beta chain was recorded at least ten times. An end of the junction does not agree with germline; a read error may underlie this. This CDR3 contains 15 residues. The germline gives CDR1 SGHRS, CDR2 YFSETQ. The sample originates from a study of early T cells in non-severe SARS-CoV-2 infection. TCRdb passed the 5' RACE reads through MiXCR, listing each CDR3 protein once. The sample lists tens of thousands of distinct CDR3 sequences; 5% to 6.5% were seen once. This sequence originates from an adult who was a healthcare worker with PCR-confirmed SARS-CoV-2 infection or an uninfected control (not recorded which). The sample comprised whole blood. The chain is built from TRBV5-1 and TRBJ1-5; the match to TRBD1 covers 9 bases. CDR3 coding DNA: TGCGCCAGCAGATTGGACAGGGGCAGCAATCAGCCCCAGCATTTT. It specifies CASRLDRGSNQPQHF.